The T cell receptor (beta chain) described here comes from a study of blood T cell repertoires in COVID-19 (dated by TCRdb to about 2020). About the full investigation: Samples from collaborators originated in the United States, Italy and Spain and spanned both the acute and convalescent phases of COVID-19. The prospective study material was composed of cDNA or gDNA derived from T cells, B-cell-depleted T cells, or PBMCs. Nearly every sample came with metadata listing a de-identified subject ID, COVID-19 status, age in years and sex. The dataset comprised deeply sampled blood TCRbeta repertoires from subjects exposed to, actively infected with, or recovered from COVID-19. A freely available public database, intended as a resource for researchers studying the immune response to SARS-CoV-2, is where the repertoires were released. The samples were drawn from the first 160 participants of the ongoing ImmuneRACE study and from some 1,300 subjects provided by 6 global collaborators. HLA class I and class II types, where available, came from metadata supplied by the sample provider rather than from assay-based typing. The paper as a whole reports these results and caveats: The amount of clinical and demographic metadata varied by source and participant and was provided uncurated.

The germline V gene specifies MNHNS as CDR1 and SASEGT as CDR2. Including the terminal cysteine and phenylalanine, the CDR3 comprises 14 residues. The entry retains the CDR3 DNA only, 42 bases that are in frame from base 1. Trimming takes 2 bases from V and 4 bases from J, and the germline ends sit 11 bases apart. As concerns this clone: Which antigen it targets is not known. No much larger clone is present one base from it, and per-base qualities are unavailable.

The immunoSEQ Assay, a bias-controlled multiplex PCR, was used to amplify TCRbeta CDR3 regions from genomic DNA. The authors' pipeline ran thus. The number of nucleated cells in each sample was estimated from the amplification of reference gene primers within the assay. To quantify the absolute abundance of each unique TCRbeta CDR3 rearrangement, sequence reads were collapsed and filtered. Productive Simpson clonality was computed per sample as the square root of Simpson's diversity index over productive rearrangements. TCRdb holds this immuneACCESS table with in-frame rearrangements only. Some clones are missing; in checked studies, unresolved V genes explain under half, and the rest has no known cause. From that table come the V and J calls and clone size; the DNA was used to work out D and trimming. For this sample the table gives tens of thousands of clones, of which around 70% were detected only once. In total, the top ten clones hold roughly 40% of the sample.

The collaborating institutions used their own protocols to collect whole blood in K2EDTA tubes. For TCRbeta analysis, collaborators shipped samples in one of three forms: frozen whole blood, isolated PBMCs, or DNA extracted from either of those sample types. The specimen sequenced was peripheral blood. The chain is assembled from TRBV6-1 and TRBJ1-2, with TRBD1 tentatively as D gene (6 bases match). The clonotype originates from a woman older than 75 with acute or convalescent COVID-19. The CDR3 is CASSELQGPYGYTF. Read as DNA, the sequence is TGTGCCAGCAGTGAACTACAGGGTCCCTATGGCTACACCTTC.